This T cell receptor (beta chain) was identified during a study of a mutant IDH1 vaccine in newly diagnosed glioma. Study-wide background: Onset of vaccination occurred 4-6 weeks following radiotherapy alone, or with temozolomide cycles. Sex distribution of treated patients was approximately 60% male and roughly 38% female; mean age was roughly 37 years.

Time point in this sample: week 47, end of study. Each vaccine dose was 300 ug of mutant IDH1 20-mer peptide, with topical imiquimod. There were eight vaccinations for patients, given in weeks 1, 3, 5, 7, 11, 15, 19 and 23. Donors' newly diagnosed IDH1-mutant WHO grade 3 or 4 astrocytomas lacked nuclear ATRX. The V end lost 3 bases, the J end lost 7 bases, and 16 bases lay between the germline ends. The CDR3 spans 15 residues. Germline V CDR1 and CDR2: SGHTA, FQGNSA. Comment on this clone: As yet, its antigen is unknown.

Generated by immunoSEQ multiplex PCR, the TCRdb table keeps only in-frame clones and is missing some. The data hold tens of thousands of clones, with roughly 77% observed a single time. The sequencing here drew on PBMCs, taken from a glioma patient whose treatment included an IDH1 peptide vaccine. J is TRBJ1-5 and V is TRBV7-2; D is possibly TRBD1 (6 bases). The source is a man aged 40-55 years with glioma. CDR3 bases: TGTGCCAGCAGCTTTACCCGGGACAACTGGCAGCCCCAGCATTTT. It codes for CASSFTRDNWQPQHF.